This T cell receptor beta chain emerged from a study of human T cells and chemical hapten exposure. General observations from the study: Healthy individuals' immune responses may differ from those of donors, who had alopecia.

In the original workflow: Between about 23,224 and 700,000 TCRs appeared in each sample, and the median stood at around 92,000. In TCRdb, the RACE reads were re-called with MiXCR into one record per CDR3 protein. TCRdb's processing, not the authors' own work, is the source of the V and J calls. The table has fewer than 85,000 distinct CDR3 sequences, roughly 11% seen once. Time point meaning: patch test 2, 6 weeks after DPC sensitization. Treatment in this sample: therapeutic diphenylcyclopropenone sensitization with weekly scalp DPC. Germline CDR1 is MDHEN and CDR2 is SYDVKM. The CDR3 runs 15 residues. The V gene end was trimmed by 3 bases and the J gene end by 5 bases; junction bases not matched to a gene: 6. In its sample, this clonotype was seen a few times. Its antigen is unidentified.

The sequenced sample was whole blood, obtained in connection with sensitization to the hapten diphenylcyclopropenone (DPC). The rearrangement links TRBV28 to TRBJ2-2; TRBD1 aligns across 7 bases. This receptor was taken from a man aged 18 to 35 with alopecia areata. Some clones in this sample may be carry-over from other donors' samples. The CDR3, as DNA: TGTGCCAGCAGTTTCCTACAGGGGAAAACCGGGGAGCTGTTTTTT. Translated: CASSFLQGKTGELFF.